These T cell receptor beta chains were read from a single sample in a study of control samples from healthy donors and cancer patients. Clones were sequenced by immunoSEQ multiplex PCR, and TCRdb holds only the in-frame ones, with some missing. The sample holds about 170,000 clones; about nine tenths are singletons and the top ten take 1.5%. Sequencing input: blood. These receptors all come from a woman aged 25-40 years in good health. Each CDR3 is given with its conserved first and last residue. The order of the fields is J gene, D gene, V gene, clone size, CDR3 protein, CDR3 DNA. D genes are given only for firm matches. A row's size may be missing; if present it is once, few, many or a size class.

J gene: TRBJ2-3; D gene: TRBD2; V gene: TRBV7-2; clone size: -; CDR3 protein: CASSPLAGGADTQYF; CDR3 DNA: TGTGCCAGCAGCCCACTAGCGGGCGGAGCAGATACGCAGTATTTT
J gene: TRBJ2-7; D gene: TRBD2; V gene: TRBV18; clone size: -; CDR3 protein: CASSPPGGRAYEQYF; CDR3 DNA: TGTGCCAGCTCACCACCGGGGGGGAGGGCCTACGAGCAGTACTTC
J gene: TRBJ2-3; D gene: TRBD2; V gene: TRBV19; clone size: -; CDR3 protein: CASSESGGAADTQYF; CDR3 DNA: TGTGCCAGTAGTGAGAGCGGGGGGGCCGCAGATACGCAGTATTTT
J gene: TRBJ1-1; D gene: -; V gene: TRBV7-9; clone size: once; CDR3 protein: CASSLEGVRVAFF; CDR3 DNA: TGTGCCAGCAGCTTAGAGGGGGTTCGGGTAGCTTTCTTT
J gene: TRBJ1-2; D gene: TRBD1; V gene: TRBV5-1; clone size: once; CDR3 protein: CASSLSTGQGGYGYTF; CDR3 DNA: TGCGCCAGCAGCTTGTCTACGGGACAGGGAGGCTATGGCTACACCTTC
J gene: TRBJ1-2; D gene: -; V gene: TRBV5-6; clone size: -; CDR3 protein: CASSFGRGDVGYTF; CDR3 DNA: TGTGCCAGCAGCTTCGGTCGGGGGGATGTTGGCTACACCTTC
J gene: TRBJ2-7; D gene: TRBD2; V gene: TRBV25-1; clone size: few; CDR3 protein: CASSDLAGEQYF; CDR3 DNA: TGTGCCAGCAGTGATTTAGCGGGAGAGCAGTACTTC
J gene: TRBJ1-1; D gene: -; V gene: TRBV5-4; clone size: -; CDR3 protein: CASSSRGNTEAFF; CDR3 DNA: TGTGCCAGCAGCTCAAGGGGTAACACTGAAGCTTTCTTT
J gene: TRBJ2-2; D gene: -; V gene: TRBV6-5; clone size: -; CDR3 protein: CASSYSGLPLFF; CDR3 DNA: TGTGCCAGCAGTTACTCGGGACTCCCACTGTTTTTT
J gene: TRBJ2-3; D gene: TRBD2; V gene: TRBV4-2; clone size: -; CDR3 protein: CASSQDWRGVRTDTQYF; CDR3 DNA: TGTGCCAGCAGCCAAGATTGGCGGGGGGTCCGCACAGATACGCAGTATTTT
J gene: TRBJ2-4; D gene: -; V gene: TRBV2; clone size: -; CDR3 protein: CASSEGQGFGGLAKNIQYF; CDR3 DNA: TGTGCCAGCAGTGAAGGCCAGGGGTTTGGTGGGCTAGCCAAAAACATTCAGTACTTC
J gene: TRBJ2-1; D gene: -; V gene: TRBV30; clone size: once; CDR3 protein: CAWSTYNEQFF; CDR3 DNA: TGTGCCTGGAGTACCTACAATGAGCAGTTCTTC
J gene: TRBJ2-2; D gene: TRBD1; V gene: TRBV9; clone size: -; CDR3 protein: CASSDRGPGTGELFF; CDR3 DNA: TGTGCCAGCAGCGACAGGGGGCCGGGGACCGGGGAGCTGTTTTTT
J gene: TRBJ1-2; D gene: -; V gene: TRBV29-1; clone size: -; CDR3 protein: CSVGFQGGGYTF; CDR3 DNA: TGCAGCGTTGGTTTCCAAGGGGGGGGCTACACCTTC
J gene: TRBJ1-2; D gene: TRBD1; V gene: TRBV5-6; clone size: -; CDR3 protein: CASSPGTGVYGYTF; CDR3 DNA: TGTGCCAGCAGCCCCGGGACAGGGGTCTATGGCTACACCTTC
J gene: TRBJ2-1; D gene: -; V gene: TRBV7-2; clone size: -; CDR3 protein: CASSLEWDNEQFF; CDR3 DNA: TGTGCCAGCAGCTTAGAATGGGACAATGAGCAGTTCTTC
J gene: TRBJ2-7; D gene: -; V gene: TRBV19; clone size: once; CDR3 protein: CASSPQGFEQYF; CDR3 DNA: TGTGCCAGTAGTCCCCAGGGGTTCGAGCAGTACTTC
J gene: TRBJ2-5; D gene: TRBD1; V gene: TRBV7-8; clone size: -; CDR3 protein: CASSSSTPGQGETQYF; CDR3 DNA: TGTGCCAGCAGCTCCAGTACCCCGGGACAGGGGGAGACCCAGTACTTC
J gene: TRBJ1-5; D gene: -; V gene: TRBV14; clone size: -; CDR3 protein: CASSRQGNQPQHF; CDR3 DNA: TGTGCCAGCAGCCGACAGGGCAATCAGCCCCAGCATTTT
J gene: TRBJ2-5; D gene: TRBD1; V gene: TRBV29-1; clone size: -; CDR3 protein: CSVGGQGATQYF; CDR3 DNA: TGCAGCGTTGGGGGACAGGGTGCGACCCAGTACTTC
J gene: TRBJ1-2; D gene: -; V gene: TRBV10-3; clone size: once; CDR3 protein: CAISADSLYGYTF; CDR3 DNA: TGTGCCATCAGTGCTGACAGTTTATATGGCTACACCTTC
J gene: TRBJ1-3; D gene: -; V gene: TRBV6-1; clone size: -; CDR3 protein: CASSEGSGNTIYF; CDR3 DNA: TGTGCCAGCAGTGAGGGGTCTGGAAACACCATATATTTT
J gene: TRBJ1-2; D gene: -; V gene: TRBV5-5; clone size: -; CDR3 protein: CASSLASRGATYGYTF; CDR3 DNA: TGTGCCAGCAGCTTGGCCTCGAGGGGCGCCACCTATGGCTACACCTTC
J gene: TRBJ1-5; D gene: TRBD1; V gene: TRBV12-5; clone size: -; CDR3 protein: CASGGTGANQPQHF; CDR3 DNA: TGTGCTAGTGGTGGGACAGGGGCCAATCAGCCCCAGCATTTT
J gene: TRBJ1-5; D gene: -; V gene: TRBV19; clone size: -; CDR3 protein: CASSITGSNQPQHF; CDR3 DNA: TGTGCCAGTAGTATCACAGGGAGCAATCAGCCCCAGCATTTT
J gene: TRBJ1-3; D gene: TRBD1; V gene: TRBV7-8; clone size: -; CDR3 protein: CASRQGHTIYF; CDR3 DNA: TGTGCCAGCAGACAGGGGCACACCATATATTTT
J gene: TRBJ1-1; D gene: -; V gene: TRBV6-5; clone size: -; CDR3 protein: CASSAGTANTEAFF; CDR3 DNA: TGTGCCAGCAGCGCCGGGACCGCGAACACTGAAGCTTTCTTT
J gene: TRBJ1-2; D gene: -; V gene: TRBV20-1; clone size: -; CDR3 protein: CSAGRGYTF; CDR3 DNA: TGCAGTGCGGGGCGGGGCTACACCTTC
J gene: TRBJ1-6; D gene: -; V gene: TRBV10-3; clone size: -; CDR3 protein: CAISESGSSYNSPLHF; CDR3 DNA: TGTGCCATCAGTGAGTCTGGCAGCTCCTATAATTCACCCCTCCACTTT
J gene: TRBJ2-2; D gene: TRBD2; V gene: TRBV7-2; clone size: -; CDR3 protein: CASSPGRTSGELFF; CDR3 DNA: TGTGCCAGCAGTCCCGGACGGACTAGCGGGGAGCTGTTTTTT
J gene: TRBJ1-3; D gene: -; V gene: TRBV6-5; clone size: -; CDR3 protein: CASKDSGNTIYF; CDR3 DNA: TGTGCCAGCAAAGACTCTGGAAACACCATATATTTT
J gene: TRBJ1-2; D gene: -; V gene: TRBV3-1/TRBV3-2; clone size: -; CDR3 protein: CASSWTYGYTF; CDR3 DNA: TGTGCCAGCAGCTGGACCTATGGCTACACCTTC
J gene: TRBJ1-2; D gene: TRBD1; V gene: TRBV7-3; clone size: -; CDR3 protein: CASSSPGTGSGYTF; CDR3 DNA: TGTGCCAGCAGCAGTCCCGGGACAGGGTCTGGCTACACCTTC
J gene: TRBJ1-5; D gene: -; V gene: TRBV19; clone size: -; CDR3 protein: CASSIRGPNQPQHF; CDR3 DNA: TGTGCCAGTAGTATCAGGGGCCCCAATCAGCCCCAGCATTTT
J gene: TRBJ1-4; D gene: -; V gene: TRBV7-9; clone size: -; CDR3 protein: CASSDRNEKLFF; CDR3 DNA: TGTGCCAGCAGCGACCGTAATGAAAAACTGTTTTTT
J gene: TRBJ1-1; D gene: -; V gene: TRBV19; clone size: -; CDR3 protein: CASSMLGMNTEAFF; CDR3 DNA: TGTGCCAGTAGTATGCTAGGCATGAACACTGAAGCTTTCTTT
J gene: TRBJ1-1; D gene: TRBD1; V gene: TRBV5-4; clone size: -; CDR3 protein: CASSGRDRGSEAFF; CDR3 DNA: TGTGCCAGCAGCGGCCGGGACAGGGGTTCTGAAGCTTTCTTT
J gene: TRBJ1-1; D gene: -; V gene: TRBV7-3; clone size: -; CDR3 protein: CASSVSPNTEAFF; CDR3 DNA: TGTGCCAGCAGCGTCTCGCCGAACACTGAAGCTTTCTTT
J gene: TRBJ2-1; D gene: -; V gene: TRBV5-1; clone size: -; CDR3 protein: CASSLVDTTYNEQFF; CDR3 DNA: TGCGCCAGCAGCTTGGTAGATACCACCTACAATGAGCAGTTCTTC
J gene: TRBJ2-7; D gene: -; V gene: TRBV20-1; clone size: -; CDR3 protein: CSARLAYEQYF; CDR3 DNA: TGCAGTGCTAGACTTGCTTACGAGCAGTACTTC
J gene: TRBJ2-1; D gene: TRBD2; V gene: TRBV7-6; clone size: -; CDR3 protein: CASSSLAGGYNEQFF; CDR3 DNA: TGTGCCAGCAGCTCCCTAGCGGGGGGGTACAATGAGCAGTTCTTC
J gene: TRBJ2-3; D gene: -; V gene: TRBV5-1; clone size: -; CDR3 protein: CASSSTGRTDTQYF; CDR3 DNA: TGCGCCAGCAGCTCTACGGGACGCACAGATACGCAGTATTTT
J gene: TRBJ1-1; D gene: -; V gene: TRBV18; clone size: once; CDR3 protein: CASSDRFTEAFF; CDR3 DNA: TGTGCCAGCTCAGACAGGTTCACTGAAGCTTTCTTT
J gene: TRBJ1-4; D gene: TRBD1; V gene: TRBV7-6; clone size: -; CDR3 protein: CASSHRGANEKLFF; CDR3 DNA: TGTGCCAGCAGCCACAGGGGAGCTAATGAAAAACTGTTTTTT
J gene: TRBJ1-1; D gene: TRBD1; V gene: TRBV7-9; clone size: -; CDR3 protein: CASSPRTGNTEAFF; CDR3 DNA: TGTGCCAGCAGCCCCCGGACAGGGAACACTGAAGCTTTCTTT
J gene: TRBJ2-2; D gene: -; V gene: TRBV6-4; clone size: -; CDR3 protein: CASSDSGRTNTGELFF; CDR3 DNA: TGTGCCAGCAGTGACTCAGGGCGGACGAACACCGGGGAGCTGTTTTTT
J gene: TRBJ1-4; D gene: -; V gene: TRBV12-3/TRBV12-4; clone size: -; CDR3 protein: CASSLYGNEKLFF; CDR3 DNA: TGTGCCAGCAGTTTATACGGTAATGAAAAACTGTTTTTT
J gene: TRBJ1-5; D gene: -; V gene: TRBV24-1; clone size: -; CDR3 protein: CATSDLLDSNQPQHF; CDR3 DNA: TGTGCCACCAGTGATTTGTTAGATAGCAATCAGCCCCAGCATTTT
J gene: TRBJ2-1; D gene: TRBD2; V gene: TRBV19; clone size: -; CDR3 protein: CASSSSGLAGVPEQFF; CDR3 DNA: TGTGCCAGTAGTTCCTCGGGACTAGCGGGAGTCCCTGAGCAGTTCTTC
J gene: TRBJ1-5; D gene: -; V gene: TRBV13; clone size: -; CDR3 protein: CASSYRDSNQPQHF; CDR3 DNA: TGTGCCAGCAGTTACCGGGACAGCAATCAGCCCCAGCATTTT
J gene: TRBJ1-2; D gene: -; V gene: TRBV9; clone size: -; CDR3 protein: CASSVGGNGYGYTF; CDR3 DNA: TGTGCCAGCAGCGTAGGGGGTAATGGCTATGGCTACACCTTC
J gene: TRBJ2-2; D gene: -; V gene: TRBV28; clone size: -; CDR3 protein: CASSLDYTGELFF; CDR3 DNA: TGTGCCAGCAGTTTGGATTACACCGGGGAGCTGTTTTTT
J gene: TRBJ1-5; D gene: TRBD1; V gene: TRBV28; clone size: -; CDR3 protein: CASSRSDRGNQPQHF; CDR3 DNA: TGTGCCAGCAGCAGATCGGACAGGGGCAATCAGCCCCAGCATTTT
J gene: TRBJ2-5; D gene: -; V gene: TRBV7-2; clone size: -; CDR3 protein: CASSLAGAVTQYF; CDR3 DNA: TGTGCCAGCAGCTTAGCGGGAGCTGTGACCCAGTACTTC
J gene: TRBJ2-5; D gene: TRBD2; V gene: TRBV5-1; clone size: -; CDR3 protein: CASSPTSGKETQYF; CDR3 DNA: TGCGCCAGCAGCCCGACTAGCGGGAAAGAGACCCAGTACTTC
J gene: TRBJ2-3; D gene: TRBD2; V gene: TRBV11-2; clone size: -; CDR3 protein: CASSFGGSTDTQYF; CDR3 DNA: TGTGCCAGCAGCTTCGGGGGGAGCACAGATACGCAGTATTTT
J gene: TRBJ2-5; D gene: -; V gene: TRBV7-3; clone size: -; CDR3 protein: CASSLRGRDETQYF; CDR3 DNA: TGTGCCAGCAGCTTACGGGGGCGCGACGAGACCCAGTACTTC
J gene: TRBJ1-3; D gene: TRBD1; V gene: TRBV4-1; clone size: -; CDR3 protein: CASSQGQGSGNTIYF; CDR3 DNA: TGCGCCAGCAGCCAAGGACAGGGCTCTGGAAACACCATATATTTT